Presented here are 17 T cell receptor beta chains from one specimen sequenced in a study of response to subunit inactivated influenza vaccine. TCRdb used MiXCR to reprocess the RT-PCR reads, holding one entry per CDR3 protein. The table lists roughly 500,000 distinct CDR3 sequences, around 25% of them singletons. This same sample was also part of a study on T cells expressing NK-cell markers. From that paper: 5'RACE template switching with UMIs generated TCR beta cDNA.

The specimen comprised CD4+ T cells sorted from PBMCs, sampled about 13 days after vaccination. The receptors here all came from a man in his forties or fifties who received an inactivated influenza vaccine.

This chain joins TRBV4-3 and TRBJ2-6, with D perhaps TRBD2 (5 bases). This CDR3 has 16 residues. Germline values: CDR1 LGHNA, CDR2 YSLEER. Trimming removed 3 bases from V and 6 bases from J, with 15 bases in between. This chain's CDR3 is CASSHKRAELANVLTF. CDR3 bases: TGCGCCAGCAGCCATAAGAGGGCAGAGTTGGCCAACGTCCTGACTTTC.

A few counts support this clonotype. The V and J genes are TRBV12-3 or TRBV12-4 and TRBJ1-1; perhaps TRBD1 as D (5 bases). Trimming cost V 3 bases and J 1 base, with 9 bases left between them. This CDR3 contains 14 residues. CDR3 bases: TGTGCCAGCAGTTTCCGGGGCCCGAACACTGAAGCTTTCTTT. Encoded protein: CASSFRGPNTEAFF.

This clonotype came up a few times. The chain uses TRBV5-6 and TRBJ1-2; D ambiguous. Germline CDR1 SGHDT, CDR2 YYEEEE. This CDR3 has 12 residues. The V gene lost 0 bases and the J gene lost 3 bases, with 3 bases spanning the gap. The CDR3 nucleotides are TGTGCCAGCAGCTTGGGGCACTATGGCTACACCTTC. Protein: CASSLGHYGYTF.

The chain carries TRBV27 and TRBJ1-2, with D uncertain. The CDR3 spans 13 residues. Germline V gene data show CDR1 as MNHEY and CDR2 as SMNVEV (reference sequence). Trimming took off 3 bases at V and 7 bases at J, with 12 bases between the two ends. CDR3 nucleotide sequence: TGTGCCAGCAGTTTGAGAGTCCATAGTGGCTACACCTTC. It yields the protein CASSLRVHSGYTF.

This clonotype has more than one count but fewer than ten. The rearrangement joins TRBV12-3 or TRBV12-4 to TRBJ2-1, with 8 bases fitting TRBD2. The trim removed 10 bases at V and 11 bases at J, leaving 13 bases unmatched. CDR3 size: 13 residues. The chain's CDR3 is CATSAVTSGKQFF. The CDR3 DNA reads as TGTGCCACCTCCGCGGTCACTAGCGGAAAGCAGTTCTTC.

The chain is built from TRBV19 and TRBJ2-1; TRBD1 aligns across 7 bases. The CDR3 covers 14 residues. The junction had 10 bases not matched to a gene; V was cut back by 4 bases and J by 10 bases. CDR1 and CDR2 (germline): LNHDA, SQIVND (reference sequence). The CDR3 loop is CASSRNLQGWEQFF. In DNA form, the CDR3 reads TGTGCCAGTAGTAGAAACCTACAGGGGTGGGAGCAGTTCTTC.

The table lists this clonotype with a few counts. The rearrangement joins TRBV28 to TRBJ2-2, with D unresolved. The CDR3 totals 17 residues. Germline V gene lookup returns CDR1 MDHEN and CDR2 SYDVKM. The germline V and J ends were trimmed by 6 bases and 4 bases, with 21 bases remaining between them. CDR3 DNA sequence: TGTGCCAGCAGCAAGACCCTGACGTCAACTCTCACCGGGGAGCTGTTTTTT. The encoded protein is CASSKTLTSTLTGELFF.

This clonotype showed up just a few times. The genes are TRBV10-3 and TRBJ1-2, with D tentatively TRBD1 (5 bases). Germline V CDR1 and CDR2: ENHRY, SYGVKD. The CDR3 spans 18 residues. V dropped 0 bases and J dropped 8 bases, with 25 bases sitting between them. CDR3 in DNA: TGTGCCATCAGTGAGTCTCCCCCCTCGGAGACAGTGGCTAGGGGCTACACCTTC. Translating it yields CAISESPPSETVARGYTF.

This clonotype came up a few times. The chain is built from TRBV20-1 and TRBJ1-1; D not resolved. Per germline, CDR1 DFQATT and CDR2 SNEGSKA (reference sequence). The V end lost 3 bases, the J end lost 8 bases, and 10 bases lay between the germline ends. The CDR3 has 11 residues. CDR3 sequence reads: CSARKDLEAFF. CDR3 in DNA: TGCAGTGCTAGGAAGGACTTAGAAGCTTTCTTT.

This chain joins TRBV7-6 and TRBJ2-2; no definite D call. This CDR3 spans 14 amino acids. Germline assignment: CDR1 SGHVS and CDR2 FNYEAQ. V lost 1 base, J lost 3 bases, and 6 bases lay in between. CDR3 nucleotides: TGTGCCAGCAGCTTAGTTACATACACCGGGGAGCTGTTTTTT. Translating it yields CASSLVTYTGELFF.

The chain couples TRBV3-1 to TRBJ2-7; 9 bases line up with TRBD1. V gave up 0 bases and J gave up 12 bases; unmatched junction bases: 6. From germline, CDR1 is LGHDT and CDR2 YNNKEL (reference sequence). The CDR3 contains 13 residues. The CDR3 sequence is CASSQEGTGTRYF. In DNA, the CDR3 is TGTGCCAGCAGCCAAGAAGGGACAGGGACCCGGTACTTC.

This clonotype was seen more than once but under ten times. The gene calls are TRBV4-2 and TRBJ1-5; D not certain. Trimming cost V 8 bases and J 0 bases, with 14 bases left between them. This CDR3 spans 15 amino acids. The germline gives CDR1 LGHNA, CDR2 YNFKEQ. The CDR3 here is CASGPTPFSNQPQHF. CDR3 bases: TGTGCCAGCGGCCCCACCCCTTTTAGCAATCAGCCCCAGCATTTT.

The chain employs TRBV7-2 and TRBJ2-1; TRBD1 or TRBD2 may be the D gene (5 bases each). V shed 3 bases and J shed 6 bases, with 15 bases lying between them. The germline CDR1 and CDR2 sequences are SGHTA and FQGNSA. This CDR3 contains 15 residues. For the CDR3, the DNA is TGTGCCAGCAGCTTCGCGGGCCGAGGGACCAATGAGCAGTTCTTC. Encoded protein: CASSFAGRGTNEQFF.

This chain connects TRBV6-5 to TRBJ2-5; D remains ambiguous. V lost 0 bases and J lost 0, with 8 bases in between. The CDR3 length is 15 residues. The germline CDR1 and CDR2 sequences are MNHEY and SVGAGI. The CDR3: CASSYSGTYQETQYF. The CDR3 DNA follows: TGTGCCAGCAGTTACTCAGGCACGTACCAAGAGACCCAGTACTTC.

This clonotype has more than one count but fewer than ten. The rearrangement uses TRBV12-3 or TRBV12-4 and TRBJ2-7, with D tentatively TRBD1 (5 bases). This CDR3 comprises 12 residues. Trimming left V 8 bases short and J 7 bases short, with 15 bases between. CDR3 residues: CASRYGPGEQYF. The CDR3 DNA follows: TGTGCCAGCCGGTATGGCCCAGGGGAGCAGTACTTC.

CDR3 amino acids: CASSRDMGLQETQYF. The DNA of the CDR3 is TGCGCCAGCAGCAGGGACATGGGTCTCCAAGAGACCCAGTACTTC. This chain links TRBV5-1 with TRBJ2-5, with D perhaps TRBD1 (6 bases). The germline CDR1 and CDR2 sequences are SGHRS and YFSETQ. CDR3 length equals 15 residues. V dropped 4 bases and J dropped 1 base, with 14 bases sitting between them.

In its sample, this clonotype was seen a few times. The genes are TRBV20-1 and TRBJ2-1; D possibly corresponds to TRBD1 (5 bases). V was shortened by 5 bases and J by 3 bases, with 11 bases between the two germline ends. The germline CDR1 and CDR2 sequences are DFQATT and SNEGSKA (reference sequence). The CDR3 is 13 residues long. The CDR3 is CSAAPQGYNEQFF. The CDR3, as DNA: TGCAGTGCTGCTCCTCAGGGCTACAATGAGCAGTTCTTC.